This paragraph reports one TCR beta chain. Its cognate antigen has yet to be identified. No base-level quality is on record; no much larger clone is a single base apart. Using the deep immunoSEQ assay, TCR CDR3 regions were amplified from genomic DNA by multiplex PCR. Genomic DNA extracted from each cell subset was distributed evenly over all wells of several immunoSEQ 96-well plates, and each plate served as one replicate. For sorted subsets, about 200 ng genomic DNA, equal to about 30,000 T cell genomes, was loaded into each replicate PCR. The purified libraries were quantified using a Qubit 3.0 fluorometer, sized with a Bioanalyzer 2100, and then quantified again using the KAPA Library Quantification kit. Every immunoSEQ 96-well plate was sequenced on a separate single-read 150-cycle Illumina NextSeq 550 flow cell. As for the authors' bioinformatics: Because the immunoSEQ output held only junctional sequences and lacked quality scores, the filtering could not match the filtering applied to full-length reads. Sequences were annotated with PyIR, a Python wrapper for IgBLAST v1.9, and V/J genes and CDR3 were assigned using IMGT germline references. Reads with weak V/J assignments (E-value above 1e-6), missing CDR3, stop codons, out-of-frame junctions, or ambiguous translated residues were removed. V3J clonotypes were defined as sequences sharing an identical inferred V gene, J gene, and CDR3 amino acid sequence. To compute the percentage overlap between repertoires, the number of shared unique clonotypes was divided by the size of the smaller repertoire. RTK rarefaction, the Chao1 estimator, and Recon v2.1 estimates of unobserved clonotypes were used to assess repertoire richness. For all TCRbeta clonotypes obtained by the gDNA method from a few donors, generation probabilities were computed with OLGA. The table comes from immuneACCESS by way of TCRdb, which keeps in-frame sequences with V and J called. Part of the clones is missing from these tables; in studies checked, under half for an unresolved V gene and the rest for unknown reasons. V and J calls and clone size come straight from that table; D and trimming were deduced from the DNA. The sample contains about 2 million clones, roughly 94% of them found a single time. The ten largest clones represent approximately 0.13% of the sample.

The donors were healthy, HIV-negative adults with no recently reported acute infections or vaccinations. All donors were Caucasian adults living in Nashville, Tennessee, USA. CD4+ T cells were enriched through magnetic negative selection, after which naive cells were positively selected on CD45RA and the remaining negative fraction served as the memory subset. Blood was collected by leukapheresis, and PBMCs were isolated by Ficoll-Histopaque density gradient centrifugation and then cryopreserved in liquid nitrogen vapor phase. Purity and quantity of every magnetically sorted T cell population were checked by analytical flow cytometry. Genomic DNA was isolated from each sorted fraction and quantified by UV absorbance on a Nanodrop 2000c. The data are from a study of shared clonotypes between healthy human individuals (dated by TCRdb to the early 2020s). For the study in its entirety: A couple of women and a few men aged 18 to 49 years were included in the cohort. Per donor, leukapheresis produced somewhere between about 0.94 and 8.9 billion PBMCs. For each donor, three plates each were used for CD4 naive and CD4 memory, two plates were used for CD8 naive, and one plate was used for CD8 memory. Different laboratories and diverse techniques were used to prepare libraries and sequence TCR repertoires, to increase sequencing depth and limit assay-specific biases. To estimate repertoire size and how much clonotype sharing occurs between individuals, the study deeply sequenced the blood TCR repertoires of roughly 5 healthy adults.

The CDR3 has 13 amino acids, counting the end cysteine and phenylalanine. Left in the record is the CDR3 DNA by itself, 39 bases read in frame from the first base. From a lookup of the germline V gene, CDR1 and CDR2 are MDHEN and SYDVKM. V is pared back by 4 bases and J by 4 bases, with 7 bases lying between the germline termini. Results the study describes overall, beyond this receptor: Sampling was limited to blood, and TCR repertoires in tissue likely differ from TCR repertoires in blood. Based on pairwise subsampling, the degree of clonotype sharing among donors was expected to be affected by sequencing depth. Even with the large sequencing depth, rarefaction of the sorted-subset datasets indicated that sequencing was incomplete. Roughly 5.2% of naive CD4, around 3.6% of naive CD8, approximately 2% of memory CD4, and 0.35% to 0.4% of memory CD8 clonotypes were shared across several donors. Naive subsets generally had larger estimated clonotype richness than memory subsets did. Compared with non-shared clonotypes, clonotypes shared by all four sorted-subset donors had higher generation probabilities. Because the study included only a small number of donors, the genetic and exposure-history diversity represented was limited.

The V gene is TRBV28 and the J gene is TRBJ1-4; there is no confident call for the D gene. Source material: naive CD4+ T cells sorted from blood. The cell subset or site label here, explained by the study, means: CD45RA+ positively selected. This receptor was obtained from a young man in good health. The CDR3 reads CASSSRINEKLFF. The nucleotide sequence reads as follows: TGTGCCAGCAGTTCACGTATTAATGAAAAACTGTTTTTT.